This TCR beta chain comes out of a study of blood T cell repertoires in COVID-19. Participant age was about 18 to 89 years, and participants resided in 25 or so US areas. The CDR3 contains 16 residues. After removal of 2 bases from V and 3 bases from J, the junction contained 4 bases not matched to a gene. Germline lookup yields CDR1 MNHEY and CDR2 SVGAGI. Profiled with immunoSEQ multiplex PCR; TCRdb holds only in-frame clones, not every one. Found here are 250,000 to 300,000 clones, around 90% of them singletons; the top ten hold approximately 1%. This sequence was found in a woman under 40 who had recovered from COVID-19. V and J are TRBV6-5 and TRBJ2-2; 9 bases agree with TRBD1. Material for sequencing was PBMCs or T cells enriched from blood (not recorded which). The CDR3 is CASSYRTGVHTGELFF. CDR3 nucleotide sequence: TGTGCCAGCAGTTACAGGACAGGGGTCCACACCGGGGAGCTGTTTTTT.